A selection of T cell receptor beta chains follows, all from one sample in a study of chemoradiotherapy in HPV16-positive cancers. Only in-frame clones appear in the TCRdb table, and some are missing; sequencing was by immunoSEQ multiplex PCR. The data show 30,000 to 45,000 clones, roughly 75% seen once. Specimen: blood, collected from a patient who underwent chemoradiotherapy. All receptors derive from a human donor with HPV-associated anogenital cancer. Both conserved end residues are part of each CDR3. D genes are given only for firm matches. Clone size is shown for a subset of rows, as once, few, many or a class of expanded clone.

clone size	D gene	V gene	J gene	CDR3 protein	CDR3 DNA
-	-	TRBV7-3	TRBJ2-5	CASSQATSTSQYF	TGTGCCAGCAGCCAGGCCACAAGCACGTCCCAGTACTTC
-	-	TRBV9	TRBJ1-3	CASSGSPFGNTIYF	TGTGCCAGCAGCGGCTCCCCCTTCGGAAACACCATATATTTT
-	-	TRBV2	TRBJ2-7	CASSYSYEQYF	TGTGCCAGCAGTTATTCCTACGAGCAGTACTTC
-	-	TRBV4-1	TRBJ1-5	CASSQVRGNQPQHF	TGCGCCAGCAGCCAAGTCAGGGGTAATCAGCCCCAGCATTTT
-	-	TRBV7-6	TRBJ2-2	CASSLSGVFAGELFF	TGTGCCAGCAGCTTATCGGGGGTTTTCGCCGGGGAGCTGTTTTTT
-	-	TRBV7-2	TRBJ1-4	CASSPPPGNEKLFF	TGTGCCAGCAGCCCCCCACCCGGTAATGAAAAACTGTTTTTT
-	-	TRBV5-8	TRBJ2-7	CASSGSYEQYF	TGTGCCAGCAGCGGATCCTACGAGCAGTACTTC
-	-	TRBV19	TRBJ1-1	CASSQLTEAFF	TGTGCCAGTAGCCAACTCACTGAAGCTTTCTTT
-	-	TRBV15	TRBJ2-1	CATSTLKNLDNEQFF	TGTGCCACCAGCACGTTGAAGAACTTGGACAATGAGCAGTTCTTC
-	TRBD1	TRBV7-9	TRBJ1-4	CASSNGQGATNEKLFF	TGTGCCAGCAGCAACGGACAGGGCGCAACTAATGAAAAACTGTTTTTT
-	-	TRBV6-5	TRBJ1-3	CASNKGVVGNTIYF	TGTGCCAGCAACAAGGGGGTTGTTGGAAACACCATATATTTT
-	-	TRBV4-2	TRBJ1-4	CASSQTEVWEKLFF	TGTGCCAGCAGCCAAACGGAGGTTTGGGAAAAACTGTTTTTT
-	-	TRBV6-5	TRBJ1-2	CASSYSMATSYGYTF	TGTGCCAGCAGTTACTCGATGGCGACTAGCTATGGCTACACCTTC
-	TRBD1	TRBV30	TRBJ1-2	CAWSGGGAYYGYTF	TGTGCCTGGAGCGGAGGGGGCGCCTACTATGGCTACACCTTC
-	-	TRBV29-1	TRBJ1-3	CSVVGGSAGNTIYF	TGCAGCGTTGTTGGGGGCTCGGCCGGAAACACCATATATTTT
-	-	TRBV30	TRBJ2-4	CAWSVGGSLAKNIQYF	TGTGCCTGGAGTGTCGGCGGATCCTTAGCCAAAAACATTCAGTACTTC
once	TRBD1	TRBV6-5	TRBJ1-1	CASSKQGSTEAFF	TGTGCCAGCAGTAAACAGGGGAGCACTGAAGCTTTCTTT
-	TRBD1	TRBV27	TRBJ2-1	CASSTRDRGFDEQFF	TGTGCCAGCAGCACCCGGGACAGGGGTTTCGATGAGCAGTTCTTC
-	TRBD1	TRBV19	TRBJ1-1	CASSMSQGAEAFF	TGTGCCAGTAGTATGAGTCAGGGGGCTGAAGCTTTCTTT
-	-	TRBV5-6	TRBJ2-2	CASSLGGGPNTGELFF	TGTGCCAGCAGCTTAGGAGGGGGCCCGAACACCGGGGAGCTGTTTTTT
few	TRBD2	TRBV7-2	TRBJ2-2	CASSLRLAVGELFF	TGTGCCAGCAGCTTAAGACTAGCGGTCGGGGAGCTGTTTTTT
-	TRBD1	TRBV4-2	TRBJ2-7	CASSQEGRGSSYEQYF	TGTGCCAGCAGCCAAGAGGGCAGGGGGAGCTCCTACGAGCAGTACTTC
-	TRBD1	TRBV5-6	TRBJ2-3	CASSSGLAGGTDTQYF	TGTGCCAGCAGCTCGGGGCTGGCAGGGGGAACAGATACGCAGTATTTT
-	TRBD1	TRBV4-3	TRBJ1-3	CASSPDRVSSGNTIYF	TGCGCCAGCAGCCCGGACAGGGTTAGCTCTGGAAACACCATATATTTT
-	TRBD1	TRBV19	TRBJ1-5	CASTSGTGGVSNQPQHF	TGTGCCAGTACCTCCGGGACAGGGGGAGTTAGCAATCAGCCCCAGCATTTT
-	-	TRBV10-3	TRBJ1-3	CATHMAAGNTIYF	TGTGCCACCCACATGGCAGCGGGAAACACCATATATTTT
-	-	TRBV5-6	TRBJ1-1	CASSLAGNTEAFF	TGTGCCAGCAGCTTGGCTGGGAACACTGAAGCTTTCTTT
-	TRBD2	TRBV7-2	TRBJ2-1	CASSPSGAGRGNEQFF	TGTGCCAGCAGCCCTAGCGGAGCGGGGCGGGGGAATGAGCAGTTCTTC
-	-	TRBV10-3	TRBJ1-2	CAISESGGAGYGYTF	TGTGCCATCAGTGAGTCAGGGGGGGCAGGCTATGGCTACACCTTC
-	TRBD1	TRBV6-1	TRBJ2-7	CASLGQGPYEQYF	TGTGCCAGCCTGGGACAGGGGCCCTACGAGCAGTACTTC
-	TRBD2	TRBV7-9	TRBJ2-5	CASSLPNIILAGGKETQYF	TGTGCCAGCAGCTTACCGAACATTATCCTAGCGGGGGGCAAAGAGACCCAGTACTTC
-	-	TRBV4-1	TRBJ2-7	CASSREDLGYEQYF	TGCGCCAGTTCCAGGGAAGACCTAGGCTACGAGCAGTACTTC
-	-	TRBV14	TRBJ1-4	CASSQDNGVPNEKLFF	TGTGCCAGCAGCCAAGATAACGGGGTGCCTAATGAAAAACTGTTTTTT
-	TRBD2	TRBV5-1	TRBJ2-4	CASSLEGPGGAKNIQYF	TGCGCCAGCAGCTTGGAGGGGCCGGGAGGAGCCAAAAACATTCAGTACTTC
-	-	TRBV6-5	TRBJ2-7	CASSYSIQPSYEQYF	TGTGCCAGCAGTTACTCGATACAGCCCTCCTACGAGCAGTACTTC
-	-	TRBV7-9	TRBJ2-7	CASTPGGDGRVDSYEQYF	TGTGCCAGCACCCCCGGAGGAGATGGCAGGGTTGATTCCTACGAGCAGTACTTC
once	-	TRBV14	TRBJ1-1	CASSQDRVVPDTEAFF	TGTGCCAGCAGCCAAGATCGGGTGGTTCCAGATACTGAAGCTTTCTTT
-	-	TRBV5-4	TRBJ2-3	CASSRDRDTQYF	TGTGCCAGCAGCAGGGATCGGGATACGCAGTATTTT
few	-	TRBV7-7	TRBJ1-6	CASSLGPNGSPLHF	TGTGCCAGCAGCTTAGGGCCTAATGGCTCACCCCTCCACTTT
-	TRBD2	TRBV10-3	TRBJ2-5	CAISESGLAGGLRQETQYF	TGTGCCATCAGTGAGTCCGGGCTAGCGGGGGGCCTCCGTCAAGAGACCCAGTACTTC
-	-	TRBV7-9	TRBJ2-4	CASSLLQGVDIQYF	TGTGCCAGCAGCTTATTACAGGGAGTAGACATTCAGTACTTC
-	TRBD1	TRBV19	TRBJ2-7	CASSIGTGRYEQYF	TGTGCCAGTAGTATCGGGACAGGGAGGTACGAGCAGTACTTC
-	-	TRBV11-2	TRBJ2-3	CASTLGQSTDTQYF	TGTGCCAGCACCCTCGGACAGAGCACAGATACGCAGTATTTT
-	TRBD1	TRBV7-9	TRBJ2-1	CASSSNTGGNNNEQFF	TGTGCCAGCAGCTCCAATACAGGGGGGAACAACAATGAGCAGTTCTTC
few	-	TRBV11-3	TRBJ1-2	CASSLAQLGYTF	TGTGCCAGCAGCTTAGCCCAATTGGGCTACACCTTC
-	-	TRBV9	TRBJ2-7	CASSVVSGDEQYF	TGTGCCAGCAGCGTAGTCAGCGGCGACGAGCAGTACTTC
-	TRBD1	TRBV5-5	TRBJ2-4	CASSLSGGNIQYF	TGTGCCAGCAGCTTGTCAGGGGGAAACATTCAGTACTTC
-	-	TRBV11-2	TRBJ1-2	CASSPSWTVNYGYTF	TGTGCCAGCAGCCCCAGCTGGACAGTTAACTATGGCTACACCTTC
few	-	TRBV10-3	TRBJ2-1	CAIRWSEVYNEQFF	TGTGCCATCCGATGGAGTGAGGTCTACAATGAGCAGTTCTTC
few	-	TRBV19	TRBJ2-7	CASSIVFGSYEQYF	TGTGCCAGTAGTATAGTTTTCGGCTCCTACGAGCAGTACTTC
-	-	TRBV2	TRBJ1-4	CASSAPTRGLNEKLFF	TGTGCCAGCAGTGCCCCGACGAGAGGCCTTAATGAAAAACTGTTTTTT
-	-	TRBV7-6	TRBJ2-1	CASSLGAYSGTKDNEQFF	TGTGCCAGCAGCTTAGGGGCCTACTCCGGGACAAAGGACAATGAGCAGTTCTTC
-	TRBD1	TRBV6-1	TRBJ1-4	CASSERSGGGEKLFF	TGTGCCAGCAGTGAAAGGTCAGGGGGCGGTGAAAAACTGTTTTTT
few	-	TRBV7-3	TRBJ1-4	CASRAGDVANEKLFF	TGTGCCAGCAGGGCAGGGGATGTTGCTAATGAAAAACTGTTTTTT
few	-	TRBV14	TRBJ1-1	CASSQRGRTEAFF	TGTGCCAGCAGCCAACGGGGGCGGACTGAAGCTTTCTTT